A single TCR beta chain is shown here with its context. Molecular identifiers with 6-nucleotide sample barcodes were added during cDNA synthesis via template switching. From the 5' RACE reads, TCRdb lists one entry per CDR3 protein and no DNA. In total, the table holds around 410,000 distinct CDR3 sequences. This record belongs to a study of monozygotic twins with inflammatory bowel disease. The CDR3 is made up of 16 amino acids. The germline V gene has CDR1 SGHNT and CDR2 YENEEA. This chain uses TRBV11-3 with TRBJ1-4; TCRdb picks TRBD1, but there is no DNA to check that call. Sequencing was carried out using blood. The TCR was taken from a human donor with ulcerative colitis or Crohn's disease, or a healthy co-twin of an affected twin (not recorded which). The CDR3 loop reads CASSKRDRGWDEKLFF.